A selection of T cell receptor beta chains follows, all from one sample in a study of T cells in Graves' hyperthyroidism and ophthalmopathy. One entry per CDR3 protein, called by TCRdb with MiXCR from the multiplex PCR reads. Found here are fewer than 400,000 distinct CDR3 sequences, around 14% of them singletons; the top ten hold 25% to 35%. Sequenced: blood. The receptors derive from a woman between 18 and 29 years old with Graves' hyperthyroidism that later progressed to Graves' ophthalmopathy. CDR3s include the opening cysteine and the closing phenylalanine or tryptophan. A D gene is named only where the DNA matches it firmly. Not all rows give a size; the values are once, few, many and, for expanded clones, a class.

d_gene: NA; v_gene: TRBV20-1; j_gene: TRBJ2-1; abundance: many; CDR3nt: TGCAGTGCTAGGCGGGGGCTTTCGGATGAGCAGTTCTTC; CDR3aa: CSARRGLSDEQFF
d_gene: NA; v_gene: TRBV4-1; j_gene: TRBJ2-3; abundance: NA; CDR3nt: TGCGCCAGCAGCCCCCGGGGGAGCGGATCCCCTAGCACAGATACGCAGTATTTT; CDR3aa: CASSPRGSGSPSTDTQYF
d_gene: NA; v_gene: TRBV2; j_gene: TRBJ1-1; abundance: many; CDR3nt: TGTGCCACCGGGAACAGGGTGACTGAAGCTTTCTTT; CDR3aa: CATGNRVTEAFF
d_gene: NA; v_gene: TRBV28; j_gene: TRBJ2-7; abundance: NA; CDR3nt: TGTGCCAGCAGGTCTGCTTTGGAGACCGAGCAGTACTTC; CDR3aa: CASRSALETEQYF
d_gene: TRBD1; v_gene: TRBV3-1; j_gene: TRBJ2-7; abundance: few; CDR3nt: TGTGCCAGCAGCCTGACAGGGTACGAGCTGTACTTC; CDR3aa: CASSLTGYELYF
d_gene: NA; v_gene: TRBV29-1; j_gene: TRBJ1-4; abundance: NA; CDR3nt: TGCAGCGTGAGGGTGAGGGAAAAACTGTTTTTT; CDR3aa: CSVRVREKLFF
d_gene: NA; v_gene: TRBV7-9; j_gene: TRBJ1-6; abundance: NA; CDR3nt: TGTGCCAGCAGCTTAGGACGCAATTCACCCCTCCACTTT; CDR3aa: CASSLGRNSPLHF
d_gene: NA; v_gene: TRBV2; j_gene: TRBJ2-2; abundance: many; CDR3nt: TGTGCCAGCAGGGCAAACTTTAACACCGGGGAGCTGTTTTTT; CDR3aa: CASRANFNTGELFF
d_gene: NA; v_gene: TRBV24-1; j_gene: TRBJ2-2; abundance: NA; CDR3nt: TGTGCCACCAGTGATTTCGTCCAGGGGAACACCGGGGAGCTGTTTTTT; CDR3aa: CATSDFVQGNTGELFF
d_gene: TRBD2; v_gene: TRBV20-1; j_gene: TRBJ2-1; abundance: many; CDR3nt: TGCAGTGCGCCATATAGCGGGAGGGCGAATGAGCAGTTCTTC; CDR3aa: CSAPYSGRANEQFF
d_gene: NA; v_gene: TRBV5-6; j_gene: TRBJ2-5; abundance: few; CDR3nt: TGTGCCAGCAGCTTCCTAGCGAATACCATTCAAGAGACCCAGTACTTC; CDR3aa: CASSFLANTIQETQYF
d_gene: NA; v_gene: TRBV3-1; j_gene: TRBJ2-2; abundance: few; CDR3nt: TGTGCCAGCAGCTCAGTGCAAGCGCCCGGGGAGCTGTTTTTT; CDR3aa: CASSSVQAPGELFF
d_gene: TRBD2; v_gene: TRBV7-9; j_gene: TRBJ2-1; abundance: NA; CDR3nt: TGTGCCAGCAGCCCCCGACGACTAGCCCTTTCCAATGAGCAGTTCTTC; CDR3aa: CASSPRRLALSNEQFF
d_gene: NA; v_gene: TRBV29-1; j_gene: TRBJ2-7; abundance: NA; CDR3nt: TGCAGCGTTGAAGGTAACAGCGACGAGCAGTACTTC; CDR3aa: CSVEGNSDEQYF
d_gene: TRBD2; v_gene: TRBV4-1; j_gene: TRBJ2-7; abundance: few; CDR3nt: TGCGCCAGCAGCCCCGGGTCCGGGCGGGAGAGCTACGAGCAGTACTTC; CDR3aa: CASSPGSGRESYEQYF